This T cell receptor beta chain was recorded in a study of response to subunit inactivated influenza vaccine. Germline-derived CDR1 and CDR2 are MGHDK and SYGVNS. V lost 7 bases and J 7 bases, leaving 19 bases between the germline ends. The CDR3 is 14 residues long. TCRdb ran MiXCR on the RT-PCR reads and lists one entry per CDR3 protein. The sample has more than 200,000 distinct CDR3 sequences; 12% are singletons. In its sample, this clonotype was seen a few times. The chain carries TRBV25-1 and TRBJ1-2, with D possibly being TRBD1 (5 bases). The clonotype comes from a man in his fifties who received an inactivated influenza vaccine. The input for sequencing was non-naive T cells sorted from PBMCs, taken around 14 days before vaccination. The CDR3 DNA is TGTGCCAGCACTGGGGGGGAAGAGGAGTCTGGCTACACCTTC. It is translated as CASTGGEEESGYTF.